This is a list of T cell receptor beta chains from one sample in a study of response to subunit inactivated influenza vaccine. TCRdb recomputed calls from the RT-PCR reads with MiXCR, one row per CDR3 protein. The profile shows some 500,000 distinct CDR3 sequences, about 25% of them singletons. This specimen was CD4+ T cells sorted from PBMCs, taken around 5 days after vaccination. All receptors derive from a man aged 45-60 years who received an inactivated influenza vaccine. CDR3s include the opening cysteine and the closing phenylalanine or tryptophan. Fields, in order: CDR3 DNA, CDR3 protein, J gene, D gene, V gene, clone size. A D gene is named only where the DNA matches it firmly. For some rows the clone size is stated as once, few or many, or as a class when expanded; others skip it.

DNA: TGTGCCAGCAGCTTACCGGGGATAGCTGGCTACACCTTC; CDR3: CASSLPGIAGYTF; J: TRBJ1-2; D: -; V: TRBV7-9; size: -
DNA: TGTGCCAGCAGTTACTGGGGGGGCTCTGGGGCCAACGTCCTGACTTTC; CDR3: CASSYWGGSGANVLTF; J: TRBJ2-6; D: TRBD2; V: TRBV6-2/TRBV6-3; size: once
DNA: TGTGCCAGCAGCCCGGGACTTACCAATGAGCAGTTCTTC; CDR3: CASSPGLTNEQFF; J: TRBJ2-1; D: -; V: TRBV5-4; size: -
DNA: TGCAGTGCTAGAGTGGCGGGTGCAGAGACCCAGTACTTC; CDR3: CSARVAGAETQYF; J: TRBJ2-5; D: -; V: TRBV20-1; size: -
DNA: TGTGCCAGCAGTCATGGGCAAGAGACCCAGTACTTC; CDR3: CASSHGQETQYF; J: TRBJ2-5; D: -; V: TRBV7-2; size: many
DNA: TGCAGTGCCGGGGACAGGGGCAATGAGCAGTTCTTC; CDR3: CSAGDRGNEQFF; J: TRBJ2-1; D: TRBD1; V: TRBV20-1; size: -
DNA: TGTGCCAGCAGGGACAGGGGAGGCAATTCACCCCTCCACTTT; CDR3: CASRDRGGNSPLHF; J: TRBJ1-6; D: TRBD1; V: TRBV6-1; size: -
DNA: TGTGCCAGCAGTTTATCTCCTTCTAGCGGCTACGAGCAGTACTTC; CDR3: CASSLSPSSGYEQYF; J: TRBJ2-7; D: TRBD2; V: TRBV28; size: -
DNA: TGTGCCAGCAGCCCAATGACCGGCACAGATACGCAGTATTTT; CDR3: CASSPMTGTDTQYF; J: TRBJ2-3; D: -; V: TRBV5-6; size: few
DNA: TGTGCCAGCAGCCAAGATATCGGTGGCTACGAGCAGTACTTC; CDR3: CASSQDIGGYEQYF; J: TRBJ2-7; D: -; V: TRBV3-1; size: -
DNA: TGCGCCAGCAGCCTTGGGACAGGGGTCACCGGGGAGCTGTTTTTT; CDR3: CASSLGTGVTGELFF; J: TRBJ2-2; D: TRBD1; V: TRBV5-1; size: many
DNA: TGTGCCAGCAGTGAGCGGGGATTACAAGAGACCCAGTACTTC; CDR3: CASSERGLQETQYF; J: TRBJ2-5; D: TRBD2; V: TRBV12-3/TRBV12-4; size: -
DNA: TGTGCCAGCAGCTTAGGGACGGGAGGGCCACTAGAGACCCAGTACTTC; CDR3: CASSLGTGGPLETQYF; J: TRBJ2-5; D: TRBD2; V: TRBV7-2; size: few
DNA: TGTGCCAGCAGCCAAGATTCAGGGGGGGACACTGAAGCTTTCTTT; CDR3: CASSQDSGGDTEAFF; J: TRBJ1-1; D: TRBD1; V: TRBV4-2; size: -
DNA: TGCAGTGCTGCTCCCCCCACAGGGGGCTGGGAGCAGTACTTC; CDR3: CSAAPPTGGWEQYF; J: TRBJ2-7; D: TRBD1; V: TRBV20-1; size: few
DNA: TGTGCCAGCAGAACCCCTAGCGGGACGGATACGCAGTATTTT; CDR3: CASRTPSGTDTQYF; J: TRBJ2-3; D: TRBD2; V: TRBV6-1; size: -
DNA: TGCAGTGCTACCGGGCTGGGGGAGACCCAGTACTTC; CDR3: CSATGLGETQYF; J: TRBJ2-5; D: -; V: TRBV20-1; size: -
DNA: TGTGCCAGCAGGAAAGGACAGGGGAGCAAAGAGACCCAGTACTTC; CDR3: CASRKGQGSKETQYF; J: TRBJ2-5; D: TRBD1; V: TRBV5-4; size: -
DNA: TGTGCCAGCAGCCAAGATCTTACGGGGGCACCCTACGAGCAGTACTTC; CDR3: CASSQDLTGAPYEQYF; J: TRBJ2-7; D: -; V: TRBV4-2; size: -
DNA: TGTGCCAGCAGCCCAACAGGGCTTAATGGTGAAAAACTGTTTTTT; CDR3: CASSPTGLNGEKLFF; J: TRBJ1-4; D: -; V: TRBV7-9; size: -
DNA: TGTGCCAGCCTAGGGGGCAACGTTAACACCGGGGAGCTGTTTTTT; CDR3: CASLGGNVNTGELFF; J: TRBJ2-2; D: TRBD1; V: TRBV10-3; size: few
DNA: TGTGCCAGCAACAGGGACACTGAAGCTTTCTTT; CDR3: CASNRDTEAFF; J: TRBJ1-1; D: -; V: TRBV7-2; size: -
DNA: TGTGCCAGCAGTCCCGATAGCGGGAGAGAATACAATGAGCAGTTCTTC; CDR3: CASSPDSGREYNEQFF; J: TRBJ2-1; D: TRBD2; V: TRBV5-6; size: -
DNA: TGTGCCAGCAGCTTAAATCTAGTGAATGAGCAGTTCTTC; CDR3: CASSLNLVNEQFF; J: TRBJ2-1; D: -; V: TRBV7-3; size: few
DNA: TGCGCCAGCAGCTCGGGACAGACCTACTCCTACGAGCAGTACTTC; CDR3: CASSSGQTYSYEQYF; J: TRBJ2-7; D: TRBD1; V: TRBV5-1; size: -
DNA: TGTGCCAGCAGCCGGGGGGGGACTAGCGCCTCCTACGAGCAGTACTTC; CDR3: CASSRGGTSASYEQYF; J: TRBJ2-7; D: TRBD2; V: TRBV7-2; size: few
DNA: TGTGCCATCAGTGATGGGTCTAGTGTAGAGCCGTATTTT; CDR3: CAISDGSSVEPYF; J: TRBJ2-3; D: -; V: TRBV10-3; size: few
DNA: TGTGCCACCAGCTTGGGACTAGCGGGAGATCGAACCGGGGAGCTGTTTTTT; CDR3: CATSLGLAGDRTGELFF; J: TRBJ2-2; D: TRBD2; V: TRBV15; size: few
DNA: TGTGCCAGCAGCCCTCAGTCCCAAACGAATCAGCCCCAGCATTTT; CDR3: CASSPQSQTNQPQHF; J: TRBJ1-5; D: -; V: TRBV7-2; size: few
DNA: TGCAGTGCCCTATCGGGAGGGATCTACGAGCAGTACTTC; CDR3: CSALSGGIYEQYF; J: TRBJ2-7; D: TRBD2; V: TRBV20-1; size: few
DNA: TGTGCCAGCAGTTTCTCCGGTGGTCAGCCCCAGCATTTT; CDR3: CASSFSGGQPQHF; J: TRBJ1-5; D: -; V: TRBV12-3/TRBV12-4; size: -
DNA: TGCAGTGCTAGGTCCGACACCGGGGAGCTGTTTTTT; CDR3: CSARSDTGELFF; J: TRBJ2-2; D: -; V: TRBV20-1; size: -
DNA: TGTGCCAGCCGATTGGGACTAGCGGGCAACAATGAGCAGTTCTTC; CDR3: CASRLGLAGNNEQFF; J: TRBJ2-1; D: TRBD2; V: TRBV7-2; size: -
DNA: TGCGCCAGCAGAAGACAGGGAGCCTACGAGCAGTACTTC; CDR3: CASRRQGAYEQYF; J: TRBJ2-7; D: TRBD1; V: TRBV5-1; size: -
DNA: TGTGCCATCAGTGGGGGGACTAGCGGCCCAGTGGAGACCCAGTACTTC; CDR3: CAISGGTSGPVETQYF; J: TRBJ2-5; D: TRBD2; V: TRBV10-3; size: -
DNA: TGTGCCAGCAGCTTAGAACCTAGCGGCTACAATGAGCAGTTCTTC; CDR3: CASSLEPSGYNEQFF; J: TRBJ2-1; D: TRBD2; V: TRBV7-6; size: -
DNA: TGTGCCAGCAGTGCCGACTACTGGTACAATGAGCAGTTCTTC; CDR3: CASSADYWYNEQFF; J: TRBJ2-1; D: -; V: TRBV2; size: -
DNA: TGCAGTCCTTACTCGACTAGCGGCTCCTACGAGCAGTACTTC; CDR3: CSPYSTSGSYEQYF; J: TRBJ2-7; D: TRBD2; V: TRBV20-1; size: -
DNA: TGCGCCAGCAGCTTGGCCTCCGGACAGGGGGTCCAGTATTTT; CDR3: CASSLASGQGVQYF; J: TRBJ2-3; D: TRBD1; V: TRBV5-1; size: once
DNA: TGTGCCAGCAGAATGGCAGATACGCAGTATTTT; CDR3: CASRMADTQYF; J: TRBJ2-3; D: -; V: TRBV3-1; size: -
DNA: TGCGCCAGCAGCCGGCAGGGGACATTCACAGATACGCAGTATTTT; CDR3: CASSRQGTFTDTQYF; J: TRBJ2-3; D: -; V: TRBV5-1; size: -
DNA: TGCGCCAGCAGCCCGGGAGGGACAGGGAGTTATCGAGCTAACTATGGCTACACCTTC; CDR3: CASSPGGTGSYRANYGYTF; J: TRBJ1-2; D: TRBD1; V: TRBV5-1; size: few
DNA: TGCGCCAGCAGCGAGGGACAGGGTAACTATGGCTACACCTTC; CDR3: CASSEGQGNYGYTF; J: TRBJ1-2; D: TRBD1; V: TRBV5-1; size: -
DNA: TGTGCCAGCAAAGACCCCCAGGGTTGGGAAGAGACCCAGTACTTC; CDR3: CASKDPQGWEETQYF; J: TRBJ2-5; D: -; V: TRBV6-2/TRBV6-3; size: -
DNA: TGTGCCACCAGTGATTACCGACGGGGGGAAGCTTTCTTT; CDR3: CATSDYRRGEAFF; J: TRBJ1-1; D: -; V: TRBV24-1; size: -
DNA: TGTGCCAGCAGCTTAGCCCCGGGACAGGGGGCAACTTTCTTT; CDR3: CASSLAPGQGATFF; J: TRBJ1-1; D: TRBD1; V: TRBV7-2; size: few